This T cell receptor beta chain was captured by sequencing in a study of blood T cell repertoires in COVID-19. The method was immunoSEQ multiplex PCR; TCRdb's version includes in-frame clones alone and lacks a portion of them. The table records 55,000 to 90,000 clones, 85% to 90% of them present only once. Germline assignment: CDR1 LNHDA and CDR2 SQIVND (reference sequence). The CDR3 spans 15 residues. Trimming took 1 base from V and 11 from J, leaving 18 bases between them. The clonotype comes from a man in his sixties or seventies with active COVID-19. Sequenced sample: peripheral blood. The chain recombines TRBV19 with TRBJ1-5; D remains ambiguous. CDR3 DNA sequence: TGTGCCAGTAGTATAGTCGACACCCTTTGGGAGACCCAGCATTTT. Translated: CASSIVDTLWETQHF.